This passage covers 27 T cell receptor beta chains from one sample sequenced in a study of shared clonotypes between healthy human individuals. Some clones are missing from TCRdb's copy, which holds only in-frame ones; the method was immunoSEQ multiplex PCR. The sample lists a few million clones, 90% to 95% seen once, with around 0.4% in the top ten. Material: naive CD4+ T cells from PBMCs. Described subset: CD45RA+ positively selected. The origin of the receptors is a man between 18 and 29 years old in good health. Some clones in this sample may be carry-over from other donors' samples.

As concerns this clone: Additional DNA sequences in this sample encode the identical CDR3. The gene calls are TRBV28 and TRBJ1-5; 7 bases agree with TRBD1. Germline lookup yields CDR1 MDHEN and CDR2 SYDVKM. The CDR3 is 15 residues long. The J segment lost 0 bases and the V segment lost 5 bases, leaving 4 bases of the junction unmatched. CDR3 DNA sequence: TGTGCCAGCAGTCTACAGGGGCGTAGCAATCAGCCCCAGCATTTT. Translated, it gives CASSLQGRSNQPQHF.

This chain uses TRBV11-1 with TRBJ2-7; TRBD1 might be the D (6 bases). V dropped 4 bases and J dropped 1 base, with 14 bases sitting between them. From germline, CDR1 is SGHAT and CDR2 FQDESV (reference sequence). This CDR3 is 15 amino acids long. CDR3 in amino acids: CASSSFGTSSYEQYF. CDR3 bases: TGTGCCAGCAGCTCCTTCGGGACATCATCCTACGAGCAGTACTTC.

The chain recombines TRBV9 with TRBJ1-4, with D uncertain. There are 13 residues in the CDR3. The V gene lost 0 bases and the J gene lost 7 bases, with 7 bases spanning the gap. Germline V gene sequence: CDR1 SGDLS, CDR2 YYNGEE. CDR3 in amino acids: CASSVASGEKLFF. The CDR3 nucleotides are TGTGCCAGCAGCGTAGCGAGCGGTGAAAAACTGTTTTTT.

The gene calls are TRBV4-1 and TRBJ1-2; 9 bases are shared with TRBD1. Trimming removed 2 bases from V and 2 bases from J; junction bases left unmatched: 3. The CDR3 contains 15 residues. Germline V gene data show CDR1 as MGHRA and CDR2 as YSYEKL. The CDR3 region is CASSQPGTGNYGYTF. The CDR3 region has the DNA TGCGCCAGCAGCCAACCCGGGACAGGGAACTATGGCTACACCTTC.

This CDR3 reads CASSFSGVNYGYTF. CDR3 nucleotides: TGTGCCAGCAGTTTCTCAGGGGTCAACTATGGCTACACCTTC. This chain links TRBV28 with TRBJ1-2, with a tentative D call TRBD1 (6 bases). The CDR3 consists of 14 residues. The germline V gene has CDR1 MDHEN and CDR2 SYDVKM. Trimming took 3 bases from V and 2 from J, leaving 10 bases between them.

The chain carries TRBV7-3 and TRBJ2-7; D is uncertain. The CDR3 totals 15 residues. CDR1 SGHTA and CDR2 FQGTGA come from the germline V gene. V lost 1 base and J 3 bases, leaving 13 bases between the germline ends. The CDR3 here is CASSLIPATGYEQYF. For the CDR3, the DNA is TGTGCCAGCAGCTTAATCCCAGCTACGGGCTACGAGCAGTACTTC.

This chain joins TRBV5-8 and TRBJ1-5; D unresolved. The V end lost 1 base, the J end lost 4 bases, and 3 bases lay between the germline ends. Germline lookup yields CDR1 SGHTS and CDR2 YDEGEE. CDR3 size: 12 residues. CDR3 residues: CASSLRNQPQHF. The CDR3 DNA reads TGTGCCAGCAGCTTGCGTAATCAGCCCCAGCATTTT.

The chain has TRBV18 and TRBJ1-1; the D is unclear. The germline CDR1 and CDR2 sequences are KGHSH and LQKENI. This CDR3 contains 15 residues. V shed 3 bases and J shed 6 bases, with 17 bases lying between them. This CDR3 is CASSPSSGGKAEAFF. The CDR3 nucleotides are TGTGCCAGCTCACCTTCGTCCGGAGGAAAGGCTGAAGCTTTCTTT.

In its sample, this clone was seen once. The chain couples TRBV15 to TRBJ2-5; no firm D call. The CDR3 runs to 15 residues. From germline, CDR1 is LNHNV and CDR2 YYDKDF (reference sequence). With 5 bases removed from V and 1 base from J, the gap between germline ends came to 14 bases. CDR3 DNA sequence: TGTGCCACCAGCCCTGGGGTCCAGATCCAAGAGACCCAGTACTTC. This sequence encodes CATSPGVQIQETQYF.

Comments on this clone: The sample has other DNA sequences that encode this CDR3 too. The chain links TRBV6-1 to TRBJ1-5; no definite D call. Germline V lookup: CDR1 MNHNS, CDR2 SASEGT. V dropped 0 bases and J dropped 7 bases, with 7 bases sitting between them. CDR3 length: 13 residues. CDR3 amino acids: CASSEAGRQPQHF. The CDR3 bases are TGTGCCAGCAGTGAAGCTGGGAGGCAGCCCCAGCATTTT.

The genes are TRBV10-1 and TRBJ2-5, with 8 bases lining up with TRBD1. CDR1 is WNHNN and CDR2 is SYGVQD in the germline V gene (reference sequence). The CDR3 contains 13 residues. V lost 3 bases and J lost 5; bases outside the gene matches: 2. The CDR3 region has the DNA TGCGCCAGCAGTGACAGGGGGCACGAGACCCAGTACTTC. It yields the protein CASSDRGHETQYF.

The rearrangement uses TRBV4-1 and TRBJ1-5, with unresolved D. The CDR3 has 17 amino acids. CDR1 and CDR2 (germline): MGHRA, YSYEKL. The V and J ends lost 0 bases and 0 bases respectively, with 12 bases between them. The CDR3 coding sequence is TGCGCCAGCAGCCAAGATCTCCTGGGCTATAGCAATCAGCCCCAGCATTTT. This translates into CASSQDLLGYSNQPQHF.

This clone showed up just once. Other DNA sequences in this sample translate to the same CDR3. The chain recombines TRBV6-6 with TRBJ2-6; no firm D call. V was trimmed by 0 bases and J by 0 bases, leaving 6 bases between them. The CDR3 runs to 16 residues. Germline CDR1 and CDR2: MNHNY and SVGAGI (reference sequence). The CDR3 bases are TGTGCCAGCAGTTACTCGTCAGGCTCTGGGGCCAACGTCCTGACTTTC. Translation gives CASSYSSGSGANVLTF.

The V and J genes are TRBV7-9 and TRBJ1-3; D call uncertain. CDR3 length equals 17 residues. Germline values: CDR1 SEHNR, CDR2 FQNEAQ (reference sequence). V lost 5 bases and J lost 0, with 17 bases in between. The CDR3 DNA reads TGTGCCAGCAGCCCCCTGGGAGGGAAGGGCTCTGGAAACACCATATATTTT. Protein: CASSPLGGKGSGNTIYF.

This sequence joins TRBV28 and TRBJ1-3, with a possible D match to TRBD1 (5 bases). This CDR3 has 19 amino acids. Germline V gene sequence: CDR1 MDHEN, CDR2 SYDVKM. The V gene lost 0 bases and the J gene lost 0 bases, with 18 bases spanning the gap. CDR3 region: CASSLWGRASSNSGNTIYF. CDR3 DNA sequence: TGTGCCAGCAGTTTATGGGGCAGGGCGTCCTCTAACTCTGGAAACACCATATATTTT. Variable domain in full (rest from reference TRBV28 and TRBJ1-3): DVKVTQSSRYLVKRTGEKVFLECVQDMDHENMFWYRQDPGLGLRLIYFSYDVKMKEKGDIPEGYSVSREKKERFSLILESASTNQTSMYLCASSLWGRASSNSGNTIYFGEGSWLTVV.

DNA of the CDR3: TGTGCCGCCGGGGAGGGGGTGGCCAATGAGCAGTTCTTC. Amino acids: CAAGEGVANEQFF. J is TRBJ2-1 and V is TRBV28; D is perhaps TRBD2 (7 bases). CDR3 size: 13 residues. CDR1 and CDR2 from the germline V gene are MDHEN and SYDVKM. Trimming pared 11 bases from V and 6 bases from J, leaving 17 bases between.

V gene TRBV7-8 combines with J gene TRBJ1-5, with 8 nucleotides matching TRBD1. The germline CDR1 and CDR2 sequences are SGHVS and FQNEAQ. V lost 1 base, J lost 7 bases, and 0 bases stayed unmatched. The CDR3 is made up of 13 amino acids. The CDR3 sequence is CASSLDRGQPQHF. The CDR3, as DNA: TGTGCCAGCAGCTTAGACAGGGGGCAGCCCCAGCATTTT.

The chain uses TRBV28 and TRBJ2-5; 9 nucleotides match TRBD1. The germline V gene has CDR1 MDHEN and CDR2 SYDVKM. V lost 4 bases, J lost 3 bases, and 9 bases stayed unmatched. This CDR3 contains 16 residues. Here the CDR3 reads CASSSTGWTGEETQYF. In nucleotides, the CDR3 is TGTGCCAGCAGTTCCACCGGCTGGACAGGGGAAGAGACCCAGTACTTC.

The rearrangement links TRBV7-9 to TRBJ1-2; D is unresolved. Germline CDR1 is SEHNR and CDR2 is FQNEAQ (reference sequence). The V gene lost 1 base and the J gene lost 7 bases, with 10 bases spanning the gap. This CDR3 has 13 amino acids. The chain's CDR3 is CASSLGPEIGYTF. Written as DNA, the CDR3 is TGTGCCAGCAGCTTAGGTCCGGAAATTGGCTACACCTTC.

This chain uses TRBV27 with TRBJ2-1; TRBD2 agrees at 9 bases. Trimming at V came to 4 bases and at J to 0 bases, leaving 7 bases not matched to a gene. This CDR3 is 17 amino acids long. From germline, CDR1 is MNHEY and CDR2 SMNVEV (reference sequence). The CDR3 DNA sequence: TGTGCCAGCAGTTCCGTAGCGGGAGAGCCCTCCTACAATGAGCAGTTCTTC. It codes for CASSSVAGEPSYNEQFF.

The rearrangement joins TRBV28 to TRBJ1-4; D unclear. Per germline, CDR1 MDHEN and CDR2 SYDVKM. This CDR3 is built from 14 residues. V dropped 6 bases and J dropped 10 bases, with 18 bases sitting between them. CDR3 bases: TGTGCCAGCAGGCTACGGGCAACTCGGGGAAAACTGTTTTTT. As protein: CASRLRATRGKLFF.

The V and J genes are TRBV30 and TRBJ2-7; tentatively, D is TRBD1 (5 bases). Trimming took off 1 base at V and 2 bases at J, with 9 bases between the two ends. The CDR3 totals 13 residues. Per germline, CDR1 GTSNPN and CDR2 SVGIG (reference sequence). The CDR3 region has the DNA TGTGCCTGGAGTGAAGGACAAGCCTACGAGCAGTACTTC. Amino acid sequence: CAWSEGQAYEQYF.

As concerns this clone: This sample includes further DNA sequences coding for the same CDR3. This chain links TRBV15 with TRBJ2-7; possible D gene TRBD2, 5 bases. Trimming removed 5 bases at V and 4 bases at J, with 9 bases between. The CDR3 sequence is 12 residues long. The V gene's germline CDR1 is LNHNV and CDR2 YYDKDF (reference sequence). The CDR3, as DNA: TGTGCCACCAGCCGACCGGGGTACGAGCAGTACTTC. This encodes CATSRPGYEQYF.

This chain links TRBV21-1 with TRBJ1-2; the table's D call of TRBD1 was not tested on the DNA. TRBV21-1 is a pseudogene segment. CDR3 length equals 17 residues. The CDR3 DNA reads TGTGCCAGCAGCAAAGACCCCCGGACAGACGGTAACTATGGCTACACCTTC. Amino acids: CASSKDPRTDGNYGYTF.

The gene calls are TRBV30 and TRBJ2-7; tentatively, D is TRBD1 or TRBD2 (5 bases each). CDR1 is GTSNPN, CDR2 SVGIG, per germline (reference sequence). CDR3 length: 14 amino acids. V lost 3 bases, J lost 2 bases, and 14 bases lay in between. The CDR3 spells CAWRTGTQTYEQYF. In DNA form, the CDR3 reads TGTGCCTGGAGGACCGGGACGCAGACCTACGAGCAGTACTTC.

This chain links TRBV25-1 with TRBJ2-3, with 11 bases identical to TRBD2. The junction had 6 bases not matched to a gene; V was cut back by 4 bases and J by 3 bases. CDR1 MGHDK and CDR2 SYGVNS come from the germline V gene. CDR3 length equals 16 residues. CDR3 sequence reads: CASSGGLAVLTDTQYF. In nucleotides, the CDR3 is TGTGCCAGCAGTGGGGGACTAGCGGTTCTTACAGATACGCAGTATTTT.

The chain carries TRBV5-4 and TRBJ2-3, with unresolved D. From germline, CDR1 is SGHNT and CDR2 YYREEE (reference sequence). There are 13 residues in the CDR3. V was cut by 3 bases and J by 3 bases, with 8 bases left in between. CDR3 region: CASSSELTDTQYF. The CDR3 DNA reads as TGTGCCAGCAGCTCCGAGTTGACAGATACGCAGTATTTT. The full variable domain, in which reference TRBV5-4 and TRBJ2-3 provide the parts outside the CDR3, is ETGVTQSPTHLIKTRGQQVTLRCSSQSGHNTVSWYQQALGQGPQFIFQYYREEENGRGNFPPRFSGLQFPNYSSELNVNALELDDSALYLCASSSELTDTQYFGPGTRLTVL.